This TCR beta chain is from a study of T cells in Graves' hyperthyroidism and ophthalmopathy. Notes on the study in general: Stable hyperthyroidism and ophthalmopathy were separated using 13 V-J signatures. Blood held most thyroid clonotypes expanded above 0.001 frequency.

Amplification yielded TCR beta CDR3 regions, with RNA transcripts as the source. Initially, a first-round RT-PCR of the TCR CDR3 employed the HTBI primer set. TCRdb called the multiplex PCR reads again in MiXCR, with one record for every CDR3 protein. The table includes around 440,000 distinct CDR3 sequences, around 16% detected once. The sample holds many counts of this clonotype. The antigen is undetermined. V shed 6 bases and J shed 2 bases, with 10 bases lying between them. The CDR3 runs to 13 residues. Germline V CDR1 and CDR2: SGHTA, FQGNSA. V and J are TRBV7-2 and TRBJ2-5; no clear D gene. Sequencing was carried out using blood. This receptor was obtained from a woman aged 18-29 years with Graves' hyperthyroidism. For the CDR3, the DNA is TGTGCCAGCAGTTCGACCCTACAAGAGACCCAGTACTTC. Its protein is CASSSTLQETQYF.